This is a list of T cell receptor beta chains from one sample in a study of cytomegalovirus exposure and HLA in healthy donors. Clones were read by immunoSEQ multiplex PCR, and TCRdb kept only the in-frame ones, dropping some. The repertoire includes 150,000 to 200,000 clones, over 60% of them detected once, and roughly 6% sits in the top ten. The sequenced material came from PBMCs. The receptor set was obtained from a man between 35 and 55 years old in good health and CMV-seropositive. The CDR3 runs from the conserved cysteine through the conserved F or W.

v_call	j_call	cdr3_aa
TRBV7-3	TRBJ2-3	CASGGNTSTDTQYF
TRBV6-1	TRBJ2-1	CASDDRDRGYNEQFF
TRBV28	TRBJ2-1	CASSLLAVYNEQFF
TRBV9	TRBJ1-2	CASSLSGQATYGYTF
TRBV23-1	TRBJ1-2	CASEGLDYGYTF
TRBV10-3	TRBJ2-2	CAISVEGEGTGELFF
TRBV18	TRBJ2-1	CASSGGRVGYNEQFF
TRBV7-9	TRBJ2-2	CASSPTGVKAGELFF
TRBV10-3	TRBJ2-4	CAISESENSQYF
TRBV5-1	TRBJ2-1	CASSLAATSGSSSNEQFF
TRBV6-1	TRBJ2-7	CASIRGQGGYEQYF
TRBV7-2	TRBJ2-1	CASSLQRSSYNEQFF
TRBV10-2	TRBJ2-1	CASSESERLANEQFF
TRBV6-5	TRBJ1-2	CASSYQAANYGYTF
TRBV7-3	TRBJ2-1	CASSQGLAGGNEQFF
TRBV5-1	TRBJ2-1	CASTKDGQRDEQFF
TRBV11-3	TRBJ1-1	CATMTGNTEAFF
TRBV6-1	TRBJ2-5	CATDRGLGVQETQYF
TRBV18	TRBJ2-3	CASSTGLATSDTQYF
TRBV10-1	TRBJ1-1	CASSDGQGVTEAFF
TRBV27	TRBJ2-3	CASSPDGDSGWADTQYF
TRBV4-1	TRBJ2-7	CASSRPGSEGAHEQYF
TRBV12-5	TRBJ1-5	CASGLQEGRQPQHF
TRBV19	TRBJ1-3	CASSPWGRSSGNTIYF
TRBV2	TRBJ1-1	CASNRELNTEAFF
TRBV5-1	TRBJ2-5	CASSPMTLQETQYF
TRBV13	TRBJ1-1	CASSLTGKAFF
TRBV11-2	TRBJ2-1	CASSTVLASGYTEQFF